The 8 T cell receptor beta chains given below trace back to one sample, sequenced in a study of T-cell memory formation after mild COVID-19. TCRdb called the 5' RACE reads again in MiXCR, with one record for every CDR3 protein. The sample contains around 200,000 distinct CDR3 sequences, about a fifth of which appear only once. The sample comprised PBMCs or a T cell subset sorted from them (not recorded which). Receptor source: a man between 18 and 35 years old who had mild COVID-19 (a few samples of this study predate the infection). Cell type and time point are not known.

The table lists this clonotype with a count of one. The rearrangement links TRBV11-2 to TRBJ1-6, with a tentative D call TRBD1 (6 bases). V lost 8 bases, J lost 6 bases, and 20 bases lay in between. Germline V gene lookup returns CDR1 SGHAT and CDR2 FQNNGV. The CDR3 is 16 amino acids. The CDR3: CASGGGGSSLNSPLHF. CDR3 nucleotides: TGTGCCAGCGGGGGAGGGGGGTCCTCACTTAATTCACCCCTCCACTTT.

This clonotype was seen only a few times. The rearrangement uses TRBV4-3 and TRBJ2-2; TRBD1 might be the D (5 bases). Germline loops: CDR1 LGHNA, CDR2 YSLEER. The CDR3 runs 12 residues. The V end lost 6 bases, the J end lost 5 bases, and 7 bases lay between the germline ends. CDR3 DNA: TGCGCCAGCAGAAAGGGGACCGGGGAGCTGTTTTTT. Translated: CASRKGTGELFF.

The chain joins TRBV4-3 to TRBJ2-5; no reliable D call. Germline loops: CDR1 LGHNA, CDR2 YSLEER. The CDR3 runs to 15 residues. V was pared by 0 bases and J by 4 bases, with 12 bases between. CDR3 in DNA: TGCGCCAGCAGCCAAGACAACTTAAAGGGAGAGACCCAGTACTTC. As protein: CASSQDNLKGETQYF.

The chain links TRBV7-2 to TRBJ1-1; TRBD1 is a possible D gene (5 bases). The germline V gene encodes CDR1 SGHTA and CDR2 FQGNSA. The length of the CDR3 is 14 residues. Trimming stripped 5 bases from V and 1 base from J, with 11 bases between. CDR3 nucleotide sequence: TGTGCCAGCAGCGACCGGGACCAGAACACTGAAGCTTTCTTT. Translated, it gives CASSDRDQNTEAFF.

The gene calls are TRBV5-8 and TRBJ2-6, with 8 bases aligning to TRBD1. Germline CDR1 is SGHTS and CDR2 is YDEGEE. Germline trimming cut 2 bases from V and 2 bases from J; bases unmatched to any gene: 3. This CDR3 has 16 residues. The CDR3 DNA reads TGTGCCAGCAGCTTTGGGACAGGTCCTGGGGCCAACGTCCTGACTTTC. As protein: CASSFGTGPGANVLTF.

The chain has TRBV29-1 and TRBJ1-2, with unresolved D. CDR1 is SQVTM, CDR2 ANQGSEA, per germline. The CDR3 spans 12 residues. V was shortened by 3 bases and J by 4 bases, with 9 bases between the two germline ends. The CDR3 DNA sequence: TGCAGCGTTGACGGGGTCGGCTATGGCTACACCTTC. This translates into CSVDGVGYGYTF.

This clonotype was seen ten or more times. The CDR3, as DNA: TGTGCCAGCAGCCCCCAGGGGTCGTCACCCCTCCACTTT. This encodes CASSPQGSSPLHF. The J gene is TRBJ1-6, the V gene TRBV7-2, with a possible D match to TRBD1 (6 bases). The CDR3 has 13 residues. CDR1 SGHTA and CDR2 FQGNSA come from the germline V gene. Trimming cost V 5 bases and J 10 bases, with 12 bases left between them.

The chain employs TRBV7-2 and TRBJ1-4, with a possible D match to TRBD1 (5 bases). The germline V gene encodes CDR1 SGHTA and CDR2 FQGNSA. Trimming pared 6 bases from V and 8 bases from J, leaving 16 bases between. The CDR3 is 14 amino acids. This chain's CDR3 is CASRRGAREEKLFF. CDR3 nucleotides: TGTGCCAGCAGACGAGGGGCCAGGGAGGAAAAACTGTTTTTT.